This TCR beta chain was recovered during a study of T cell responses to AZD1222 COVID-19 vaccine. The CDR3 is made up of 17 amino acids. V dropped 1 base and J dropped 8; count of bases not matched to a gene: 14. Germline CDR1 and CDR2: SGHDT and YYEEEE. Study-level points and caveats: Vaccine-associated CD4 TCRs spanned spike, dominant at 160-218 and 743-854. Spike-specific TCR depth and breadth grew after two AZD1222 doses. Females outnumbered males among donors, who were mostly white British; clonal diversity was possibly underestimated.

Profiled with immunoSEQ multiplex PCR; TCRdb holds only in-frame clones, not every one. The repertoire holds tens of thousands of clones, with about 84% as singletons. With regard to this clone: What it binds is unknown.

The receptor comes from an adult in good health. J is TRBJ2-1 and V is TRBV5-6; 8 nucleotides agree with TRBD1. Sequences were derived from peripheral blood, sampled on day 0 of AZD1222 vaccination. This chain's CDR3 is CASSLSLGPGGLDEQFF. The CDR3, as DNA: TGTGCCAGCAGCTTGAGTTTAGGGCCAGGGGGCCTCGATGAGCAGTTCTTC.